The rows below give T cell receptor beta chains drawn from one sample of a study of blood T cell repertoires in COVID-19. The assay was immunoSEQ multiplex PCR, and TCRdb's table has in-frame clones only and misses some. This sample has over 250,000 clones, with approximately 90% found just once. Sequencing used PBMCs or T cells enriched from blood (not recorded which). The receptors originated from a woman in her 30s who had recovered from COVID-19. Each CDR3 is given with its conserved first and last residue. The D gene is left open where the match is weak. Some rows mark clone size as missing; the rest say once, few, many or name a class of expanded clone.

V	size	D	J	CDR3	DNA
TRBV29-1	NA	NA	TRBJ1-5	CSVVGSSGQPQHF	TGCAGCGTTGTCGGTTCATCAGGTCAGCCCCAGCATTTT
TRBV11-3	once	TRBD2	TRBJ2-1	CASSLDPSGYNEQFF	TGTGCCAGCAGCTTAGATCCTAGCGGTTACAATGAGCAGTTCTTC
TRBV28	NA	TRBD2	TRBJ2-1	CASTDTSGNFVEQFF	TGTGCCAGCACCGATACTAGCGGGAATTTTGTTGAGCAGTTCTTC
TRBV7-9	NA	NA	TRBJ2-3	CASSFPGRSTDTQYF	TGTGCCAGCAGCTTCCCAGGAAGAAGCACAGATACGCAGTATTTT
TRBV29-1	NA	TRBD1	TRBJ1-1	CSADRGAEAFF	TGCAGCGCGGACAGGGGCGCTGAAGCTTTCTTT
TRBV5-6	NA	NA	TRBJ2-1	CASSEASYEQFF	TGTGCCAGCAGCGAAGCTAGTTATGAGCAGTTCTTC
TRBV2	NA	TRBD2	TRBJ2-3	CASRARTSGSTDTQYF	TGTGCCAGCAGAGCTAGGACTAGCGGTAGCACAGATACGCAGTATTTT
TRBV11-2	NA	TRBD2	TRBJ2-5	CASSSGTSGNYETQYF	TGTGCCAGCAGCTCCGGGACTAGCGGGAATTATGAGACCCAGTACTTC
TRBV3-1/TRBV3-2	NA	TRBD2	TRBJ2-2	CASSHRTSGRFGELFF	TGTGCCAGCAGCCATCGGACTAGCGGGAGGTTCGGGGAGCTGTTTTTT
TRBV6-1	NA	NA	TRBJ1-2	CASSDRVGDYGYTF	TGTGCCAGCAGTGACAGAGTAGGGGACTATGGCTACACCTTC
TRBV27	NA	NA	TRBJ1-1	CASSLARGNTEAFF	TGTGCCAGCAGTTTAGCTCGGGGGAACACTGAAGCTTTCTTT
TRBV28	NA	NA	TRBJ1-4	CASSFLTAATNEKLFF	TGTGCCAGCAGTTTTTTGACAGCTGCAACTAATGAAAAACTGTTTTTT
TRBV7-9	NA	NA	TRBJ2-2	CASSPQAYTGELFF	TGTGCCAGCAGCCCTCAGGCGTACACCGGGGAGCTGTTTTTT
TRBV7-2	NA	TRBD1	TRBJ2-2	CASSLAGQGHTGELFF	TGTGCCAGCAGCTTAGCGGGACAGGGGCACACCGGGGAGCTGTTTTTT
TRBV9	NA	TRBD1	TRBJ2-1	CASSVGDRLFNYNEQFF	TGTGCCAGCAGCGTAGGGGACAGACTTTTCAACTACAATGAGCAGTTCTTC
TRBV7-8	NA	TRBD2	TRBJ2-2	CASSPMPRSGSIGELFF	TGTGCCAGCAGCCCCATGCCTCGTAGCGGGAGTATCGGGGAGCTGTTTTTT